A single sample is the source of the 28 T cell receptor beta chains below, sequenced in a study of OX40 agonist ivuxolimab in advanced cancers. TCRdb's copy holds only in-frame clones and misses some; the assay was immunoSEQ multiplex PCR. The data hold about 44,000 clones, with about 90% observed a single time. The sample was CD4+ or CD8+ T cells sorted from blood, taken in a trial of the OX40 agonist ivuxolimab. The receptors originated from an adult with an advanced solid tumor such as melanoma, head and neck, liver or kidney cancer.

The gene calls are TRBV5-1 and TRBJ2-1; D perhaps matches TRBD2 (7 bases). The CDR3 has 15 residues. V gave up 6 bases and J gave up 4 bases, with 17 bases separating them. The germline gives CDR1 SGHRS, CDR2 YFSETQ. CDR3 nucleotide sequence: TGCGCCAGCACCTCGGGGCGGGGGCCTTACAATGAGCAGTTCTTC. Residues: CASTSGRGPYNEQFF.

The chain carries TRBV27 and TRBJ1-5; the D is unclear. From germline, CDR1 is MNHEY and CDR2 SMNVEV (reference sequence). With 5 bases removed from V and 2 bases from J, the gap between germline ends came to 13 bases. The CDR3 loop spans 15 amino acids. CDR3 loop: CASSPTDGGNQPQHF. CDR3 DNA: TGTGCCAGCAGTCCAACTGACGGAGGCAATCAGCCCCAGCATTTT.

CDR3 in amino acids: CATSRDRDREETQYF. CDR3 coding DNA: TGTGCCACCAGCAGAGATAGGGACAGGGAAGAGACCCAGTACTTC. The chain links TRBV15 to TRBJ2-5, with TRBD1 matching over 9 bases. The CDR3 spans 15 residues. The junction had 2 bases not matched to a gene; V was cut back by 0 bases and J by 3 bases. Germline-derived CDR1 and CDR2 are LNHNV and YYDKDF (reference sequence).

The chain combines TRBV13 with TRBJ2-7; possibly TRBD1 or TRBD2 for D (5 bases each). V lost 4 bases and J 6 bases, leaving 10 bases between the germline ends. Germline CDR1 and CDR2: PRHDT and FYEKMQ (reference sequence). The CDR3 contains 12 residues. CDR3 nucleotide sequence: TGTGCCAGCAGCTCCCGGGGACCCGAGCAGTACTTC. Amino acids: CASSSRGPEQYF.

The chain carries TRBV29-1 and TRBJ2-1, with 8 bases that match TRBD1. Losses at the gene ends were 7 bases for V and 0 bases for J; bases not matched to a gene: 8. Germline lookup yields CDR1 SQVTM and CDR2 ANQGSEA. The CDR3 totals 15 residues. The CDR3 here is CSGRDRYVSYNEQFF. CDR3 coding DNA: TGCAGCGGAAGGGACAGGTATGTCTCCTACAATGAGCAGTTCTTC.

V and J are TRBV30 and TRBJ1-1; D gene uncertain. The CDR3 sequence is 14 residues long. Germline values: CDR1 GTSNPN, CDR2 SVGIG (reference sequence). V was shortened by 0 bases and J by 1 base, with 9 bases between the two germline ends. This CDR3 is CAWSVLSPNTEAFF. Written as DNA, the CDR3 is TGTGCCTGGAGTGTACTGAGCCCGAACACTGAAGCTTTCTTT.

This clone has only one observation. The V gene is TRBV28, the J gene TRBJ2-5, with TRBD1 matching 7 bases. This CDR3 spans 17 amino acids. V lost 5 bases and J lost 4; bases outside the gene matches: 16. Germline CDR1 and CDR2: MDHEN and SYDVKM. The CDR3 bases are TGTGCCAGCAGTCTATCGACAGGGACGATTGATCTAGAGACCCAGTACTTC. Translated, it gives CASSLSTGTIDLETQYF.

V usage is TRBV10-3 and J usage is TRBJ1-3; no clear D gene. Per the germline V gene, CDR1 is ENHRY and CDR2 is SYGVKD. The V and J ends lost 9 bases and 0 bases respectively, with 12 bases between them. This CDR3 spans 14 amino acids. The CDR3 sequence: CAILDGDSGNTIYF. CDR3 in DNA: TGTGCCATATTAGACGGGGACTCTGGAAACACCATATATTTT.

V and J are TRBV5-6 and TRBJ1-4, with D hard to call. The V gene lost 3 bases and the J gene lost 4 bases, with 13 bases spanning the gap. The germline V gene encodes CDR1 SGHDT and CDR2 YYEEEE. The CDR3 totals 15 residues. The CDR3 DNA is TGTGCCAGCAGCTCTGGCTCAGGCGGTAATGAAAAACTGTTTTTT. The encoded protein is CASSSGSGGNEKLFF.

The rearrangement links TRBV6-1 to TRBJ2-5; D call uncertain. Between the trimmed V and J ends, which lost 2 bases and 5 bases, there was a span of 15 bases. This CDR3 spans 15 amino acids. In germline, CDR1 is MNHNS, CDR2 SASEGT. The CDR3 nucleotides are TGTGCCAGCAGTGAACATCTCGGTACAGTCGAGACCCAGTACTTC. Protein product: CASSEHLGTVETQYF.

The CDR3 DNA sequence: TGTGCCAGCAGTTCAGGGGGTCTGGGCGAGCAGTACTTC. This sequence encodes CASSSGGLGEQYF. The V and J genes are TRBV6-5 and TRBJ2-7, with 7 bases lining up with TRBD1. The CDR3 has 13 residues. CDR1 is MNHEY and CDR2 is SVGAGI in the germline V gene. V gave up 4 bases and J gave up 6 bases; unmatched junction bases: 6.

The chain combines TRBV6-1 with TRBJ1-5; D is uncertain. With 2 bases removed from V and 0 bases from J, the gap between germline ends came to 11 bases. CDR1 is MNHNS and CDR2 is SASEGT in the germline V gene. The CDR3 runs 16 residues. The CDR3 spells CASSEHGQVSNQPQHF. As DNA, the CDR3 is TGTGCCAGCAGTGAACATGGTCAGGTTAGCAATCAGCCCCAGCATTTT.

J is TRBJ1-1 and V is TRBV7-9; no definite D call. V dropped 1 base and J dropped 4 bases, with 10 bases sitting between them. CDR3 length: 14 residues. Germline loops: CDR1 SEHNR, CDR2 FQNEAQ (reference sequence). The CDR3, as DNA: TGTGCCAGCAGCTTAGGGTCAGATCGCACTGAAGCTTTCTTT. It yields the protein CASSLGSDRTEAFF.

This clone was seen once. This chain uses TRBV30 with TRBJ1-5, with TRBD1 identical over 7 bases. Germline V CDR1 and CDR2: GTSNPN, SVGIG (reference sequence). This CDR3 has 17 residues. Germline trimming cut 7 bases from V and 0 bases from J; bases unmatched to any gene: 15. The CDR3, as DNA: TGTGCCTTTAACTCGGGACAGAGCCATTATAGCAATCAGCCCCAGCATTTT. Encoded protein: CAFNSGQSHYSNQPQHF.

The chain uses TRBV28 and TRBJ2-7; D not resolved. V lost 5 bases and J lost 2, with 13 bases in between. CDR1 is MDHEN and CDR2 is SYDVKM in the germline V gene. CDR3 size: 14 residues. The CDR3 nucleotides are TGTGCCAGCAGTCCACGACTTGTTACCTACGAGCAGTACTTC. It specifies CASSPRLVTYEQYF.

As DNA, the CDR3 is TGTGCCAGCAGTGGGACTAGCGGGGGCCCTACAGATACGCAGTATTTT. This translates into CASSGTSGGPTDTQYF. This sequence joins TRBV6-4 and TRBJ2-3, with 13 positions matching TRBD2. In germline, CDR1 is MRHNA, CDR2 SNTAGT. The CDR3 loop spans 16 amino acids. V lost 4 bases to trimming and J lost 3 bases; unmatched junction nucleotides: 4.

J is TRBJ1-2 and V is TRBV4-3; D gene unclear. Per the germline V gene, CDR1 is LGHNA and CDR2 is YSLEER. CDR3 length: 17 residues. Trimming cost V 1 base and J 6 bases, with 21 bases left between them. CDR3 protein: CASSQGVDPLDGDGYTF. In nucleotides, the CDR3 is TGCGCCAGCAGCCAAGGAGTGGACCCCTTGGACGGGGATGGCTACACCTTC.

The chain has TRBV19 and TRBJ2-5; no definite D call. Trimming took 5 bases from V and 1 from J, leaving 17 bases between them. CDR3 length: 16 residues. Germline V gene data show CDR1 as LNHDA and CDR2 as SQIVND (reference sequence). The CDR3: CASSPIPLLPQETQYF. CDR3 nucleotide sequence: TGTGCCAGTAGTCCCATCCCACTGTTACCCCAAGAGACCCAGTACTTC. The full variable domain, with the rest looked up from reference TRBV19 and TRBJ2-5, is DGGITQSPKYLFRKEGQNVTLSCEQNLNHDAMYWYRQDPGQGLRLIYYSQIVNDFQKGDIAEGYSVSREKKESFPLTVTSAQKNPTAFYLCASSPIPLLPQETQYFGPGTRLLVL.

The rearrangement joins TRBV19 to TRBJ2-7; D call uncertain. The CDR3 totals 13 residues. The germline V gene encodes CDR1 LNHDA and CDR2 SQIVND (reference sequence). Trimming stripped 5 bases from V and 2 bases from J, with 10 bases between. CDR3 in amino acids: CASSAGYTYEQYF. CDR3 nucleotide sequence: TGTGCCAGTAGTGCCGGATACACCTACGAGCAGTACTTC.

The chain carries TRBV19 and TRBJ2-7; 8 positions agree with TRBD1. Germline CDR1 reads LNHDA; CDR2 reads SQIVND (reference sequence). CDR3 length equals 15 residues. Unmatched junction bases numbered 7, after V lost 3 bases and J lost 3 bases. This CDR3 reads CASSIGQGASYEQYF. For the CDR3, the DNA is TGTGCCAGTAGTATTGGGCAGGGGGCTAGCTACGAGCAGTACTTC. Looking up the rest from reference TRBV19 and TRBJ2-7 gives the full variable domain: DGGITQSPKYLFRKEGQNVTLSCEQNLNHDAMYWYRQDPGQGLRLIYYSQIVNDFQKGDIAEGYSVSREKKESFPLTVTSAQKNPTAFYLCASSIGQGASYEQYFGPGTRLTVT.

The chain is built from TRBV4-3 and TRBJ2-5; possible D gene TRBD2, 6 bases. With 0 bases removed from V and 7 bases from J, the gap between germline ends came to 12 bases. The CDR3 is made up of 14 amino acids. Germline values: CDR1 LGHNA, CDR2 YSLEER. This CDR3 reads CASSQDSGVGTQYF. The CDR3 region has the DNA TGCGCCAGCAGCCAAGATTCGGGGGTTGGGACCCAGTACTTC.

CDR3 protein: CASSFGQGLDTQYF. In DNA form, the CDR3 reads TGTGCCAGTAGTTTCGGACAGGGGCTGGATACGCAGTATTTT. The rearrangement uses TRBV19 and TRBJ2-3; the match to TRBD1 covers 9 bases. The CDR3 loop spans 14 amino acids. The germline V gene encodes CDR1 LNHDA and CDR2 SQIVND (reference sequence). Trimming removed 5 bases from V and 6 bases from J; junction bases left unmatched: 6.

This clone was counted once. The CDR3 DNA reads TGTGCCAGCAGCTTGGGGGAATTGTCCACAGATACGCAGTATTTT. The encoded protein is CASSLGELSTDTQYF. V and J are TRBV5-8 and TRBJ2-3; no reliable D call. The ends were cut back, 0 bases at V and 2 bases at J, with 10 bases in the middle. This CDR3 spans 15 amino acids. CDR1 is SGHTS, CDR2 YDEGEE, per germline. Filled out from reference TRBV5-8 and TRBJ2-3, the complete variable domain reads EAGVTQSPTHLIKTRGQQATLRCSPISGHTSVYWYQQALGLGLQFLLWYDEGEERNRGNFPPRFSGRQFPNYSSELNVNALELEDSALYLCASSLGELSTDTQYFGPGTRLTVL.

The CDR3 spells CASSQGAEGNTIYF. As DNA, the CDR3 is TGCGCCAGCAGCCAAGGGGCAGAAGGAAACACCATATATTTT. This chain connects TRBV4-1 to TRBJ1-3; D unclear. Between the trimmed V and J ends, which lost 1 base and 4 bases, there was a span of 8 bases. The germline gives CDR1 MGHRA, CDR2 YSYEKL. The CDR3 sequence is 14 residues long.

This clone was detected only once. This chain links TRBV7-9 with TRBJ2-5; 8 nucleotides match TRBD2. The CDR3 consists of 15 residues. The V gene's germline CDR1 is SEHNR and CDR2 FQNEAQ (reference sequence). The J segment lost 5 bases and the V segment lost 1 base, leaving 6 bases of the junction unmatched. CDR3 loop: CASSLVRGGGETQYF. CDR3 in DNA: TGTGCCAGCAGCTTAGTTCGGGGGGGCGGCGAGACCCAGTACTTC.

V usage is TRBV28 and J usage is TRBJ2-1; 12 bases agree with TRBD2. Germline lookup yields CDR1 MDHEN and CDR2 SYDVKM. This CDR3 is built from 15 residues. After removal of 4 bases from V and 13 bases from J, the junction contained 11 bases not matched to a gene. The CDR3 loop is CASSSASGGANPQFF. The DNA of the CDR3 is TGTGCCAGCAGTTCCGCTAGCGGGGGGGCCAACCCCCAGTTCTTC.

The rearrangement links TRBV30 to TRBJ2-1; D may be TRBD1 (6 bases). There are 11 residues in the CDR3. The germline gives CDR1 GTSNPN, CDR2 SVGIG (reference sequence). CDR3 protein: CGQGRGNEQFF. The CDR3 nucleotides read TGTGGTCAGGGAAGGGGGAATGAGCAGTTCTTC. Together with reference TRBV30 and TRBJ2-1, the CDR3 gives the full variable domain: SQTIHQWPATLVQPVGSPLSLECTVEGTSNPNLYWYRQAAGRGLQLLFYSVGIGQISSEVPQNLSASRPQDRQFILSSKKLLLSDSGFYLCGQGRGNEQFFGPGTRLTVL.

The rearrangement links TRBV27 to TRBJ1-6, with D perhaps matching TRBD1 (6 bases). CDR1 and CDR2 from the germline V gene are MNHEY and SMNVEV (reference sequence). The CDR3 spans 15 residues. V shed 3 bases and J shed 10 bases, with 16 bases lying between them. Written as DNA, the CDR3 is TGTGCCAGCAGTTTGGGGACAACAGGAGAGTCACCCCTCCACTTT. Translation: CASSLGTTGESPLHF.